Below are 29 T cell receptor beta chains sequenced from a single sample in a study of brain T cells in children with intractable seizures. Sequencing was performed with immunoSEQ multiplex PCR; in TCRdb, only in-frame clones are kept and a portion is missing. The sample records hundreds of thousands of clones, about 93% being singletons. Regarding time point: blood from clinic visit 5 months post-surgery; TSC patient then seizure free. The sequencing used peripheral blood, collected approximately 5 months after surgery. The receptors originated from a boy in the first two years of life with tuberous sclerosis and intractable seizures.

The chain joins TRBV27 to TRBJ1-2; weak D call: TRBD1 (6 bases). The CDR3 extends over 13 amino acids. Germline V gives CDR1 MNHEY, CDR2 SMNVEV (reference sequence). V was clipped by 8 bases and J by 7 bases, with 17 bases between them. The CDR3 DNA follows: TGTGCCAGCGGAACAGGGCGGTCTATTGGCTACACCTTC. Encoded protein: CASGTGRSIGYTF.

The V gene is TRBV7-2, the J gene TRBJ2-5; D is undetermined. The CDR3 sequence is 15 residues long. CDR1 SGHTA and CDR2 FQGNSA come from the germline V gene. Trimming cost V 0 bases and J 7 bases, with 15 bases left between them. The CDR3 nucleotides read TGTGCCAGCAGCTTAGCGACGGGCATTGGGGTGACCCAGTACTTC. Translating it yields CASSLATGIGVTQYF.

V is TRBV30 and J is TRBJ1-2, with a tentative D call TRBD1 (5 bases). The CDR3 spans 14 residues. The germline gives CDR1 GTSNPN, CDR2 SVGIG (reference sequence). V was cut by 5 bases and J by 1 base, with 14 bases left in between. The DNA for the CDR3 is TGTGCCTGGGGGAGGGGCTGGGGTAACTATGGCTACACCTTC. This codes for CAWGRGWGNYGYTF.

V is TRBV29-1 and J is TRBJ2-1, with 7 bases fitting TRBD1. Germline V gene sequence: CDR1 SQVTM, CDR2 ANQGSEA. CDR3 size: 15 residues. V was clipped by 6 bases and J by 2 bases; unmatched bases: 10. CDR3 region: CSVPGTDSPYNEQFF. In DNA, the CDR3 is TGCAGCGTCCCCGGGACAGACAGTCCCTACAATGAGCAGTTCTTC.

Sample share makes this clone medium-sized (0.01 to 0.1%). The rearrangement links TRBV4-1 to TRBJ2-7; TRBD2 is a possible D gene (5 bases). CDR3 size: 15 residues. The germline V gene encodes CDR1 MGHRA and CDR2 YSYEKL. The V end lost 1 base, the J end lost 1 base, and 11 bases lay between the germline ends. In nucleotides, the CDR3 is TGCGCCAGCAGCCAAGTGGATGGGAGTTCCTACGAGCAGTACTTC. Translating gives CASSQVDGSSYEQYF.

The rearrangement uses TRBV27 and TRBJ1-1; weak D call: TRBD1 (5 bases). The CDR3 length is 14 residues. Germline values: CDR1 MNHEY, CDR2 SMNVEV (reference sequence). The V end was cut by 1 base, the J end by 5 bases, with 11 bases between. CDR3 DNA sequence: TGTGCCAGCAGTTTATTTCAGCAGGGTACTGAAGCTTTCTTT. Amino acid sequence: CASSLFQQGTEAFF.

The chain is built from TRBV7-9 and TRBJ1-1; D is undetermined. This CDR3 contains 15 residues. CDR1 is SEHNR and CDR2 is FQNEAQ in the germline V gene (reference sequence). Deletions cut 0 bases from V and 1 base from J, with 9 bases between. The CDR3 coding sequence is TGTGCCAGCAGCTTAGCTTACATATCGAACACTGAAGCTTTCTTT. Its protein product is CASSLAYISNTEAFF.

This rearrangement joins TRBV4-2 to TRBJ2-3, with a possible D match to TRBD2 (6 bases). Trimming removed 6 bases from V and 0 bases from J, with 13 bases in between. This CDR3 comprises 15 residues. Germline values: CDR1 LGHNA, CDR2 YNFKEQ. CDR3 region: CASRGTLASTDTQYF. The CDR3 DNA follows: TGTGCCAGCAGGGGTACACTAGCCAGCACAGATACGCAGTATTTT.

The rearrangement uses TRBV4-1 and TRBJ1-4; D not certain. Germline CDR1 and CDR2: MGHRA and YSYEKL. V lost 1 base and J 4 bases, leaving 10 bases between the germline ends. CDR3 length: 15 residues. CDR3 coding DNA: TGCGCCAGCAGCCAAGTATTAGATGATAATGAAAAACTGTTTTTT. It codes for CASSQVLDDNEKLFF.

This sequence joins TRBV6-1 and TRBJ1-3; no reliable D call. The ends were cut back, 1 base at V and 0 bases at J, with 10 bases in the middle. The CDR3 is made up of 16 amino acids. Germline CDR1 reads MNHNS; CDR2 reads SASEGT. The CDR3 DNA is TGTGCCAGCAGTGAAGTGGCCCTCGTCTCTGGAAACACCATATATTTT. The encoded protein is CASSEVALVSGNTIYF.

The chain links TRBV9 to TRBJ2-2; TRBD1 matches at 7 bases. Germline CDR1 SGDLS, CDR2 YYNGEE. This CDR3 spans 15 amino acids. V was pared by 4 bases and J by 0 bases, with 3 bases of the junction left unmatched. The DNA of the CDR3 is TGTGCCAGCAGCTACGGGACAGCGAACACCGGGGAGCTGTTTTTT. Translation gives CASSYGTANTGELFF.

The chain has TRBV18 and TRBJ2-7, with 9 bases that match TRBD2. The CDR3 spans 16 residues. Unmatched junction bases numbered 7, after V lost 2 bases and J lost 2 bases. Germline CDR1 reads KGHSH; CDR2 reads LQKENI. Here the CDR3 reads CASSPSLGLATYEQYF. CDR3 in DNA: TGTGCCAGCTCACCATCTCTCGGACTAGCGACCTACGAGCAGTACTTC.

This clone was picked up a small number of times. This rearrangement joins TRBV10-3 to TRBJ2-7; 9 bases map to TRBD2. CDR3 size: 16 residues. Germline V gene lookup returns CDR1 ENHRY and CDR2 SYGVKD. V was pared by 5 bases and J by 3 bases, with 11 bases of the junction left unmatched. The CDR3 bases are TGTGCCATCAGTTCTAGCGGGAATGGTATGTACTACGAGCAGTACTTC. Amino acids: CAISSSGNGMYYEQYF.

J is TRBJ1-2 and V is TRBV5-1; the D gene is possibly TRBD1 (6 bases). The germline gives CDR1 SGHRS, CDR2 YFSETQ. This CDR3 is 14 amino acids long. Trimming left V 3 bases short and J 2 bases short, with 11 bases between. Written as DNA, the CDR3 is TGCGCCAGCAGCTCCGCTACAGGGAACTATGGCTACACCTTC. Protein: CASSSATGNYGYTF.

The chain employs TRBV2 and TRBJ2-7; D is perhaps TRBD2 (6 bases). Germline assignment: CDR1 SNHLY and CDR2 FYNNEI. V dropped 2 bases and J dropped 5 bases, with 7 bases sitting between them. The CDR3 length is 12 residues. The CDR3: CASSEWGDEQYF. In DNA, the CDR3 is TGTGCCAGCAGTGAATGGGGGGACGAGCAGTACTTC.

V usage is TRBV28 and J usage is TRBJ1-3, with no clear D. Germline-derived CDR1 and CDR2 are MDHEN and SYDVKM. Trimming pared 5 bases from V and 4 bases from J, leaving 6 bases between. The CDR3 loop spans 12 amino acids. CDR3 DNA sequence: TGTGCCAGCAGTCCTAACGGAAACACCATATATTTT. It is translated as CASSPNGNTIYF.

The V gene is TRBV2, the J gene TRBJ2-7; D is possibly TRBD2 (6 bases). This CDR3 has 16 amino acids. Trimming took 6 bases from V and 1 from J, leaving 19 bases between them. Per the germline V gene, CDR1 is SNHLY and CDR2 is FYNNEI. The CDR3 loop is CASRATGLPGSYEQYF. Here the CDR3 DNA reads TGTGCCAGCAGGGCTACGGGACTCCCGGGGTCCTACGAGCAGTACTTC. The entire variable domain, with the rest obtained from reference TRBV2 and TRBJ2-7, is as follows: EPEVTQTPSHQVTQMGQEVILRCVPISNHLYFYWYRQILGQKVEFLVSFYNNEISEKSEIFDDQFSVERPDGSNFTLKIRSTKLEDSAMYFCASRATGLPGSYEQYFGPGTRLTVT.

The chain employs TRBV4-2 and TRBJ2-7; 12 bases match TRBD2. This CDR3 is built from 15 residues. After removal of 2 bases from V and 6 bases from J, the junction contained 5 bases not matched to a gene. Germline V gene sequence: CDR1 LGHNA, CDR2 YNFKEQ. CDR3 sequence: CASSQFLAGGGEQYF. Written as DNA, the CDR3 is TGTGCCAGCAGCCAATTCCTAGCGGGGGGGGGCGAGCAGTACTTC.

This clone was counted between two and nine times. The chain carries TRBV19 and TRBJ1-5; D possibly corresponds to TRBD1 (5 bases). V lost 5 bases and J 3 bases, leaving 11 bases between the germline ends. The germline V gene has CDR1 LNHDA and CDR2 SQIVND (reference sequence). This CDR3 is built from 14 residues. The CDR3: CASSLWDLNQPQHF. The CDR3 DNA sequence: TGTGCCAGTAGTCTCTGGGACCTCAATCAGCCCCAGCATTTT.

The CDR3 coding sequence is TGTGCCAGCAGACAGGACTATGGCTACACCTTC. Translated, it gives CASRQDYGYTF. This chain links TRBV21-1 with TRBJ1-2; the table's D gene call, TRBD1, was not cross checked with the DNA. TRBV21-1 is classified as a pseudogene. The CDR3 length is 11 residues.

The chain is built from TRBV27 and TRBJ2-7; a weak D match, TRBD1 (6 bases). Germline lookup yields CDR1 MNHEY and CDR2 SMNVEV (reference sequence). The CDR3 loop spans 13 amino acids. V gave up 6 bases and J gave up 2 bases, with 11 bases separating them. This chain's CDR3 is CASSLSGAYEQYF. Written as DNA, the CDR3 is TGTGCCAGCAGCCTGTCAGGGGCCTACGAGCAGTACTTC.

The chain carries TRBV20-1 and TRBJ2-4; no clear D gene. This CDR3 contains 11 residues. Per the germline V gene, CDR1 is DFQATT and CDR2 is SNEGSKA (reference sequence). Trimming took off 3 bases at V and 7 bases at J, with 7 bases between the two ends. In nucleotides, the CDR3 is TGCAGTGCTAGCAGAGCGAACATTCAGTACTTC. Translation gives CSASRANIQYF.

The chain employs TRBV6-5 and TRBJ1-2; D is ambiguous. With 3 bases removed from V and 8 bases from J, the gap between germline ends came to 7 bases. The CDR3 spans 11 residues. CDR1 and CDR2 from the germline V gene are MNHEY and SVGAGI. This CDR3 reads CASSYMTGYTF. CDR3 nucleotides: TGTGCCAGCAGTTATATGACAGGCTACACCTTC.

Remarks on this clone: This same CDR3 is encoded by further DNA sequences in the sample. The chain couples TRBV28 to TRBJ2-7; D call uncertain. The CDR3 runs 14 residues. The germline V and J ends were trimmed by 3 bases and 4 bases, with 13 bases remaining between them. Germline CDR1 and CDR2: MDHEN and SYDVKM. CDR3 protein: CASSFHTLPYEQYF. CDR3 nucleotide sequence: TGTGCCAGCAGTTTTCATACCTTACCTTACGAGCAGTACTTC. The full variable domain, rest sourced from reference TRBV28 and TRBJ2-7, is DVKVTQSSRYLVKRTGEKVFLECVQDMDHENMFWYRQDPGLGLRLIYFSYDVKMKEKGDIPEGYSVSREKKERFSLILESASTNQTSMYLCASSFHTLPYEQYFGPGTRLTVT.

The V call is TRBV4-1, the J call TRBJ2-1; D not resolved. The CDR3 totals 13 residues. CDR1 is MGHRA, CDR2 YSYEKL, per germline. Trimming removed 0 bases at V and 2 bases at J, with 2 bases between. The CDR3 DNA reads TGCGCCAGCAGCCAAGACACCTACAATGAGCAGTTCTTC. Translating gives CASSQDTYNEQFF.

The V gene is TRBV7-9, the J gene TRBJ1-1, with D unclear. This CDR3 region has 13 residues. The ends were cut back, 2 bases at V and 1 base at J, with 5 bases in the middle. Germline V gene sequence: CDR1 SEHNR, CDR2 FQNEAQ (reference sequence). The CDR3 nucleotides read TGTGCCAGCAGCTTAACCCAGAACACTGAAGCTTTCTTT. It translates to CASSLTQNTEAFF. The variable domain in full, completed from reference TRBV7-9 and TRBJ1-1, reads DTGVSQNPRHKITKRGQNVTFRCDPISEHNRLYWYRQTLGQGPEFLTYFQNEAQLEKSRLLSDRFSAERPKGSFSTLEIQRTEQGDSAMYLCASSLTQNTEAFFGQGTRLTVV.

In this sample, this clone turned up once. The rearrangement uses TRBV6-5 and TRBJ2-7, with 8 nucleotides matching TRBD2. The CDR3 is 14 residues long. Germline trimming cut 2 bases from V and 0 bases from J; bases unmatched to any gene: 0. Germline V gives CDR1 MNHEY, CDR2 SVGAGI. CDR3: CASSYGTSSYEQYF. The CDR3 bases are TGTGCCAGCAGTTACGGGACTAGCTCCTACGAGCAGTACTTC.

This clone has a single count. The chain recombines TRBV4-2 with TRBJ2-4; D ambiguous. Germline V gene data show CDR1 as LGHNA and CDR2 as YNFKEQ. Trimming left V 0 bases short and J 0 bases short, with 12 bases between. This CDR3 is built from 17 residues. The CDR3 reads CASSQDILGRAKNIQYF. CDR3 sequence (DNA): TGTGCCAGCAGCCAAGACATTCTGGGCAGAGCCAAAAACATTCAGTACTTC.

Remarks on this clone: Other DNA sequences in the same sample also yield this CDR3. This chain connects TRBV19 to TRBJ1-3; D ambiguous. Trimming stripped 3 bases from V and 0 bases from J, with 9 bases between. This CDR3 spans 15 amino acids. CDR1 is LNHDA, CDR2 SQIVND, per germline (reference sequence). The chain's CDR3 is CASSIGRFSGNTIYF. CDR3 sequence (DNA): TGTGCCAGTAGTATCGGCAGGTTCTCTGGAAACACCATATATTTT.